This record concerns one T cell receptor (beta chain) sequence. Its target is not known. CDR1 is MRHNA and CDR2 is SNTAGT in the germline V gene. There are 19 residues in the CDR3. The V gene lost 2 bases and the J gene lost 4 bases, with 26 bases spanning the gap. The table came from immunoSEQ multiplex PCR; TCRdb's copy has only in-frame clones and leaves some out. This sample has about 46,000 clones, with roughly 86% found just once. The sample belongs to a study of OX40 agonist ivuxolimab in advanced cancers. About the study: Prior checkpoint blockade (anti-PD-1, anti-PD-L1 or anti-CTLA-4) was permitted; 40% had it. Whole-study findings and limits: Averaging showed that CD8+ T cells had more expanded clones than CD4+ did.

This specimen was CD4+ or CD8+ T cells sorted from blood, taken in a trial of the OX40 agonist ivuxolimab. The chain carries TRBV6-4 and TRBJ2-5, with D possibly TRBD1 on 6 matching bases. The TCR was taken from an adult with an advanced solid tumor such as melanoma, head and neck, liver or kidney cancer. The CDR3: CASSDLIEQGNLCRETQYF. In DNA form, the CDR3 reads TGTGCCAGCAGTGACCTCATTGAACAGGGAAATCTGTGTAGAGAGACCCAGTACTTC.